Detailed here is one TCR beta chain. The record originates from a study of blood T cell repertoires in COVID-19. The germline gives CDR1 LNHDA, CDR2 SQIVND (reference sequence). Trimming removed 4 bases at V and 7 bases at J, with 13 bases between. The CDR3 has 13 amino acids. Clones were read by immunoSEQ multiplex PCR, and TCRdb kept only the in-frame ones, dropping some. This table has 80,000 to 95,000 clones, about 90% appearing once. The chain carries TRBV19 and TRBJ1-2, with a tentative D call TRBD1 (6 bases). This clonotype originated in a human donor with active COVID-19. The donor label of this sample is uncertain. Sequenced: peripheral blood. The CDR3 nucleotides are TGTGCCAGTAGTAGTCAGGGGTGGAGTGGCTACACCTTC. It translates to CASSSQGWSGYTF.